This entry describes one T cell receptor (beta chain). The antigen is not known. Original handling: ImmunoSEQ supplied junction-only sequences lacking quality scores, so filtering was different. Assay used: immunoSEQ multiplex PCR; TCRdb lists only in-frame clones, some missing. V, J and clone size derive from that table, while D and trimming were established from the DNA sequence. The sample has millions of clones, approximately 94% seen once; the top ten hold 1.5% to 2%. The data were taken from a study of shared clonotypes between healthy human individuals. Study-wide results and limits: Naive subsets usually exceeded memory subsets in estimated richness.

The V gene end was trimmed by 0 bases and the J gene end by 6 bases; junction bases not matched to a gene: 3. The CDR3 spans 16 residues. The V gene's germline CDR1 is SGHVS and CDR2 FQNEAQ. Cells designated naive CD8 were CD45RO-negative and were positively selected for CCR7, with terminally differentiated effector memory CD45RA+ cells excluded. The sample was naive CD8+ T cells from PBMCs. The receptor comes from a man aged 18 to 35 in good health. Some clones in this sample may be carry-over from other donors' samples. The chain has TRBV7-8 and TRBJ2-3; 13 nucleotides match TRBD2. CDR3 in amino acids: CASSLALAGGMDTQYF. CDR3 DNA sequence: TGTGCCAGCAGCTTAGCACTAGCGGGAGGGATGGATACGCAGTATTTT.